This T cell receptor beta chain derives from a study of blood T cell repertoires in COVID-19 (TCRdb year 2020). As for the study more broadly: Collaborator samples came from the United States, Italy and Spain and covered acute and convalescent phases of COVID-19. The prospective study material was composed of cDNA or gDNA derived from T cells, B-cell-depleted T cells, or PBMCs. Deeply sampled blood TCRbeta repertoires from subjects exposed to, actively infected with, or recovered from COVID-19 were included in the dataset. The repertoires were made available in a free public database intended to serve as a resource for research on the immune response to SARS-CoV-2. The samples were drawn from the first 160 participants of the ongoing ImmuneRACE study and from 1,254 subjects provided by 6 global collaborators. The sample metadata nearly always contained a de-identified subject ID, COVID-19 status, age in years and sex. Where HLA class I and class II types were available, the types were taken from metadata supplied by the sample provider, not from assay-based typing. Paper-wide results and their limitations: How much clinical and demographic metadata was included differed by source and by participant, and the metadata was provided uncurated.

CDR1 is given as SGHRS and CDR2 as YFSETQ, both from the germline V gene. The germline V and J ends show losses of 5 bases and 5 bases respectively, and no gene match explains 3 bases of the junction. The CDR3 holds 13 amino acids from the cysteine to the phenylalanine. Only CDR3 DNA remains: 39 bases, in frame from the first base. Whole blood was collected in K2EDTA tubes by collaborating institutions according to the institutions' own protocols. Collaborator samples were shipped for TCRbeta analysis as frozen whole blood, isolated PBMCs, or DNA extracted from either sample type. The immunoSEQ Assay, a bias-controlled multiplex PCR, was used to amplify TCRbeta CDR3 regions from genomic DNA. In the original analysis: The number of nucleated cells in each sample was estimated from the amplification of reference gene primers within the assay. Sequence reads were collapsed and filtered to measure the absolute abundance of every unique TCRbeta CDR3 rearrangement. For each sample, productive Simpson clonality was calculated by taking the square root of Simpson's diversity index across productive rearrangements. The clones in this table, taken by TCRdb from immuneACCESS, are in-frame only. Not every clone is retained; where verified, under half of the shortfall comes from an unresolved V gene, and the cause of the rest is unknown. V, J and clone size are taken as reported in that table, and D and trimming were inferred from the DNA itself. For this sample the table gives fewer than 200,000 clones, of which 75% to 80% were detected only once. Of the sample, roughly 8.7% is held by the ten largest clones.

As to this clone: Its target antigen remains unknown. Base qualities are missing; no much larger clone stands one base away.

The sample consisted of peripheral blood. This receptor chain uses TRBV5-1 and TRBJ2-5, and 10 junction bases match TRBD1. This sequence was found in a woman in her forties or fifties with active or convalescent COVID-19. The CDR3 reads CASRGTGVETQYF. The DNA sequence is TGCGCCAGCAGGGGGACAGGGGTGGAGACCCAGTACTTC.